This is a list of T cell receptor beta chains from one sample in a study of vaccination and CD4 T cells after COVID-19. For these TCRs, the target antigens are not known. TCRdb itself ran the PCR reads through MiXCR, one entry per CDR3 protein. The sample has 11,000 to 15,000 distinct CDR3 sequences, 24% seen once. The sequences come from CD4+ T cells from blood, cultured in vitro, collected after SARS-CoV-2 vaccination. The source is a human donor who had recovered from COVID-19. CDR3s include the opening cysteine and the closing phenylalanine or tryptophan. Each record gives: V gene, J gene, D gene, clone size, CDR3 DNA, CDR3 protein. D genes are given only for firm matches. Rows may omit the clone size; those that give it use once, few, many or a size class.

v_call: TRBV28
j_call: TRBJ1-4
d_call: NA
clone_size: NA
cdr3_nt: TGTGCCAGCAGTTTAGGGGGGGGGCTGGGGGAAAAACTGTTTTTT
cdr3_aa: CASSLGGGLGEKLFF

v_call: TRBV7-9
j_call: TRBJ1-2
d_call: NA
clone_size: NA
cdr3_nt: TGTGCCAGCAGCTGGGGCAGACCTAACTATGGCTACACCTTC
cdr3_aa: CASSWGRPNYGYTF

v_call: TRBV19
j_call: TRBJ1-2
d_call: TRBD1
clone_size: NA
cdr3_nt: TGTGCCAGTAGTACTCGACAGGGGGCTACGAACTATGGCTACACCTTC
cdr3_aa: CASSTRQGATNYGYTF

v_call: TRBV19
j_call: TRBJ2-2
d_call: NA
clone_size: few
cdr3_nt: TGTGCCAGTAGTATCCAACCGACAAACACCGGGGAGCTGTTTTTT
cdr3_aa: CASSIQPTNTGELFF

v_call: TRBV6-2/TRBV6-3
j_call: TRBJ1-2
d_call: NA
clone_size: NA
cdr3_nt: TGTGCCAGCAGTCTCGGATTTGGCTACACCTTC
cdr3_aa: CASSLGFGYTF

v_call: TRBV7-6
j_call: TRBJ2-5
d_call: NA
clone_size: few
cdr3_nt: TGTGCCAGCAGCTTAGCGTTAGAGACCCAGTACTTC
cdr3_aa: CASSLALETQYF

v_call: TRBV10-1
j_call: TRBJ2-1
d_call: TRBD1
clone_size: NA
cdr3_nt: TGCGCCAGCAGTGAGTCGTTCAGTGAGGGGGCCAATGAGCAGTTCTTC
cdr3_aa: CASSESFSEGANEQFF

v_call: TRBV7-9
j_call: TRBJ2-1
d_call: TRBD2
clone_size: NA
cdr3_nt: TGTGCCAGCAGCTTACGCAGCGGGAGGGGCAATGAGCAGTTCTTC
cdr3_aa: CASSLRSGRGNEQFF

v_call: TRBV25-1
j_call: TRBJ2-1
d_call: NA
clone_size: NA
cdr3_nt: TGTGCCAGCAGTGAGGAGTGGGCTAACAATGAGCAGTTCTTC
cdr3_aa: CASSEEWANNEQFF

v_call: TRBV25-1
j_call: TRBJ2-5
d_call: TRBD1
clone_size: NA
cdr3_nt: TGTGCCAGCAGAGGACAGGGGGAGACCCAGTACTTC
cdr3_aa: CASRGQGETQYF

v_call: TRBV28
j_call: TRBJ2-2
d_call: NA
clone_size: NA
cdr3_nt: TGTGCCAGCGGTCAGGTTATCTTCACCGGGGAGCTGTTTTTT
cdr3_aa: CASGQVIFTGELFF

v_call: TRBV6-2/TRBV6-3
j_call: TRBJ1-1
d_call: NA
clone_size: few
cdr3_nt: TGTGCCAGCAGTTACTCGTTTCGTAGGGCTTTCTTT
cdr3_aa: CASSYSFRRAFF

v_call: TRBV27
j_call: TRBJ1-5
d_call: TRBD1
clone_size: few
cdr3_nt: TGTGCCAGCAGGCCATACAGGGGATTAAGTCAGCCCCAGCATTTT
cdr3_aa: CASRPYRGLSQPQHF

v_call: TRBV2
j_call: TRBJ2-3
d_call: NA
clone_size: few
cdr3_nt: TGTGCCAGCAGTGAAGGGCAGACAATTATCACAGATACGCAGTATTTT
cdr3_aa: CASSEGQTIITDTQYF

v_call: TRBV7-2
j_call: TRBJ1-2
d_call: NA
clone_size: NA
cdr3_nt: TGTGCCAGCAGCACTGGCCCCCTCTATGGCTACACCTTC
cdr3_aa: CASSTGPLYGYTF

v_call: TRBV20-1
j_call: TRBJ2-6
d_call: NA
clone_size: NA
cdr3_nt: TGCAGTGGGTCGGTCTCTGGGGCCAACGTCCTGACTTTC
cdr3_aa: CSGSVSGANVLTF

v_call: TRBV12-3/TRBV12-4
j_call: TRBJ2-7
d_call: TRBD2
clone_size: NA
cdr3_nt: TGTGCCAGCAGTTTAGTTAGGGGAGGGGAATACGAGCAGTACTTC
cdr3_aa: CASSLVRGGEYEQYF

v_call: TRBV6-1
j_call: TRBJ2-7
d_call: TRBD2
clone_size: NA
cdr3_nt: TGTGCCAGCAGACCAAGACTAGCTGGGACCTACGAGCAGTACTTC
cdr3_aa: CASRPRLAGTYEQYF

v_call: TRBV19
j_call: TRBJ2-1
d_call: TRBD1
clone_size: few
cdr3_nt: TGTGCCAGTAGTATAGTTGGCAGGGGGAATGAGCAGTTCTTC
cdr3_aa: CASSIVGRGNEQFF

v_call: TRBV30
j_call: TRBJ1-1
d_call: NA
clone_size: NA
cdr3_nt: TGTGCCTGGGGGTCCACTGAAGCTTTCTTT
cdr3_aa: CAWGSTEAFF

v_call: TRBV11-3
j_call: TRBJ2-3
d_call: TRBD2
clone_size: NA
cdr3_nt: TGTGCCAGCAGCTTAGATTTGGGTAGCGGGAGTTCTCATACGCAGTATTTT
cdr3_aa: CASSLDLGSGSSHTQYF

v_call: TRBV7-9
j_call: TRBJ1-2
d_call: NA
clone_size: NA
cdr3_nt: TGTGCCAGCAGCTTTAGTGGGGGTGACGGGGGCTACACCTTC
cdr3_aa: CASSFSGGDGGYTF

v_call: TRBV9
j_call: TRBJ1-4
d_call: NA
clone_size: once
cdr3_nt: TGTGCCAGCAGCCCCCTCCCGGGGCAGAATGAAAAACTGTTTTTT
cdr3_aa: CASSPLPGQNEKLFF

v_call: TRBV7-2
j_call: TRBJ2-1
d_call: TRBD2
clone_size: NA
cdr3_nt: TGTGCCAGCAGCCGTTTGGGGGGGAGGGGCAATGAGCAGTTCTTC
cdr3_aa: CASSRLGGRGNEQFF

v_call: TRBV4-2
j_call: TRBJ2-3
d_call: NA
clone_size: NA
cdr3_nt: TGTGCCAGCAGCCAAGCACAGGGAACAGATACGCAGTATTTT
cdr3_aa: CASSQAQGTDTQYF

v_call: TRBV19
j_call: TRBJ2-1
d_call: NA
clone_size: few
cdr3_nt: TGTGCCAGTAGAGATCGAGGGACGTCGACCTACAATGAGCAGTTCTTC
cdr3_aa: CASRDRGTSTYNEQFF

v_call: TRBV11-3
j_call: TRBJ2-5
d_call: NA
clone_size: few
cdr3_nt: TGTGCCAGCAGCTTAGATCCAGTCCCCGCCGGGACCACCGAGATCGAGACCCAGTACTTC
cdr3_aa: CASSLDPVPAGTTEIETQYF

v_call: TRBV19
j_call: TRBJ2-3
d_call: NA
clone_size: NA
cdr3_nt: TGTGCCAGTAGCGACAGGAGGAAGGATACGCAGTATTTT
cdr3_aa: CASSDRRKDTQYF

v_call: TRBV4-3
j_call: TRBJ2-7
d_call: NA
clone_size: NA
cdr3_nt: TGCGCCAGCAGCCAAGATCGGGGACCAGATATAACCTACGAGCAGTACTTC
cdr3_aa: CASSQDRGPDITYEQYF

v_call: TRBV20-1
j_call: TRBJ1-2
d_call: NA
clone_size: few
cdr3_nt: TGCAGTGCTACACGCCGGGACGGTAACTATGGCTACACCTTC
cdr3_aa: CSATRRDGNYGYTF

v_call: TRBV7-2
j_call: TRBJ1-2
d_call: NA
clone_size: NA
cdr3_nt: TGTGCCACTCGTCGGACGCGGGGGTTCTACACCTTC
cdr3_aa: CATRRTRGFYTF

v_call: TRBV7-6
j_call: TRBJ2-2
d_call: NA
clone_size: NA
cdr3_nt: TGTGCCAGCAGCTTATCGACCACCGGGGAGCTGTTTTTT
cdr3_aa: CASSLSTTGELFF

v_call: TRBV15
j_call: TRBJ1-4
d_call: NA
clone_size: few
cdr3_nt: TGTGCCACCAGCAGAGATGGCACAAGTGCAACTAATGAAAAACTGTTTTTT
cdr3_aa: CATSRDGTSATNEKLFF

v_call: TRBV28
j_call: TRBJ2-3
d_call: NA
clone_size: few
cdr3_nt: TGTGCCTCCACACGGGAGCTGACAGATACGCAGTATTTT
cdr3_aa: CASTRELTDTQYF

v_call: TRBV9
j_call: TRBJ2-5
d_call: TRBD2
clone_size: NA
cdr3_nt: TGTGCCAGCAGCCCGAGGGGGGGGCCCATGGGAAGCGGGAGTACGGAGACCCAGTACTTC
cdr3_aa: CASSPRGGPMGSGSTETQYF

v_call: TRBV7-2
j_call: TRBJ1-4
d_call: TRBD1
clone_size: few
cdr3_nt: TGTGCCAGCAGCAGGGACAGGGGGGCAACTAATGAAAAACTGTTTTTT
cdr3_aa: CASSRDRGATNEKLFF

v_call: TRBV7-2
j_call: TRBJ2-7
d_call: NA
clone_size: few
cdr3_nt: TGTGCCAGCAGCTTATCTCTCTCGGCAGGAGGAAACGAGCAGTACTTC
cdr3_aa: CASSLSLSAGGNEQYF

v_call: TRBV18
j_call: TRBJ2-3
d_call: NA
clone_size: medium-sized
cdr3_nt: TGTGCCAGCTCACCTGAGCTTTTAAACACAGATACGCAGTATTTT
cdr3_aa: CASSPELLNTDTQYF

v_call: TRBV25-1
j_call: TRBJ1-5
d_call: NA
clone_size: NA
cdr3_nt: TGTGCCAGCAGTGAATACGGTAGCAATCAGCCCCAGCATTTT
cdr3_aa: CASSEYGSNQPQHF

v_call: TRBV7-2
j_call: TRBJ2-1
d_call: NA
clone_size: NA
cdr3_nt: TGTGCCAGCAGCCTTCCCTACAAGCCCTACAATGAGCAGTTCTTC
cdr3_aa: CASSLPYKPYNEQFF

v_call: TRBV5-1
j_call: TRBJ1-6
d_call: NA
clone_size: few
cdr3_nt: TGCGCCAGCAGCTTGCGGGGGGGCTCCTATAATTCACCCCTCCACTTT
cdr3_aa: CASSLRGGSYNSPLHF

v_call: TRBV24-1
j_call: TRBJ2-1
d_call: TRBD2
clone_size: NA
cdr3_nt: TGTGCCACCAGTGATTTTCTAAGCGGGAGGCGTGAGCAGCTCTTC
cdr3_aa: CATSDFLSGRREQLF

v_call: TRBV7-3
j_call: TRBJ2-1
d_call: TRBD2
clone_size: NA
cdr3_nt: TGTGCCAGCAGCTTAACGGGACTAGCGGTCAATGAGCAGTTCTTC
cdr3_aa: CASSLTGLAVNEQFF

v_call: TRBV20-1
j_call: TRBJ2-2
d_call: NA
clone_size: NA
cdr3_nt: TGCAGTGCTAGTACGTGGGGCAGGGATGGCGGGGAGCTGTTTTTT
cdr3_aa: CSASTWGRDGGELFF

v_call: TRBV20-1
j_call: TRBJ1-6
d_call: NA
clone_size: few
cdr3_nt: TGCAGTGCTAGAGTTCAGGGCCGGAGCTCCTATAATTCACCCCTCCACTTT
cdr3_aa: CSARVQGRSSYNSPLHF

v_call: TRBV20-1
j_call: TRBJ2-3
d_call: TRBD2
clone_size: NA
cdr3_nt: TGCAGTGCTAGAGATTCTAGCGGGAGCACAGATACGCAGTATTTT
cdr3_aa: CSARDSSGSTDTQYF

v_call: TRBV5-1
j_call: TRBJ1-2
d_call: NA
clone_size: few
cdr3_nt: TGCGCCAGCAGTCCCGACAGATCTTATGGCTACACCTTC
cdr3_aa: CASSPDRSYGYTF

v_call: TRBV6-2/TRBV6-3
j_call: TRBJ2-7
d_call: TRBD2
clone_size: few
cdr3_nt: TGTGCCAGCAGCCCCATAGCGGGAGTGTTAGGCGAGCAGTACTTC
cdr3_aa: CASSPIAGVLGEQYF

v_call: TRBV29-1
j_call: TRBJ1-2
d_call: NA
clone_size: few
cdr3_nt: TGCAGCGTCCGTCGGGAGAGGGGAGGTGACCCTACCAACTATGGCTACACCTTC
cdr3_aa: CSVRRERGGDPTNYGYTF

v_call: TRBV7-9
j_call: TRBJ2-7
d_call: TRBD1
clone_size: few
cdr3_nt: TGTGCCAGCAGTCGTACAGGGGTTACCTACGAGCAGTACTTC
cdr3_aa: CASSRTGVTYEQYF

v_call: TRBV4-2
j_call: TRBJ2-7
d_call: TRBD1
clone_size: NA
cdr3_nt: TGTGCCAGCAGCCACTACCATTTAGGGGGCGGCCCCTACGAGCAGTACTTC
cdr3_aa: CASSHYHLGGGPYEQYF

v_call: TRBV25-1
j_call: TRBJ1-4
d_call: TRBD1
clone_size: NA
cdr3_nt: TGTGCCAGCAGTGAATCGACTCCCCCCAGGGGACAGGAAAAACTGTTTTTT
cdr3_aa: CASSESTPPRGQEKLFF

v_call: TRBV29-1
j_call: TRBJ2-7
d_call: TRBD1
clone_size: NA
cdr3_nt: TGCAGCGTCCGACAGGGCTCCGTCAACGAGCAGTACTTC
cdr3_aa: CSVRQGSVNEQYF

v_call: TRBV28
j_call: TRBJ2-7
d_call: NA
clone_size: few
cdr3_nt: TGTGCCAGCAGTTTACCTGCGGGGCACAGTCGGCTCGAGCAGTACTTC
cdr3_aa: CASSLPAGHSRLEQYF

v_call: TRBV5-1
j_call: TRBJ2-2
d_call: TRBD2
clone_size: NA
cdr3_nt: TGCGCCAGCAGCCCCCTAGCGGGGGGCACCGGGGAGCTGTTTTTT
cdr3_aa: CASSPLAGGTGELFF